The following is a T cell receptor beta chain sequence with its context. Its specificity is unknown. The sort gate was single viable CD3+CD4+CD8-CD45RO+ cells for memory CD4+ T cells. CD4+ T cells were isolated by positive magnetic selection. How the authors handled the data: After removing out-of-frame reads, 2,204,828 distinct TCRbeta sequences remained. The repertoire was sequenced with immunoSEQ multiplex PCR; TCRdb's copy has only in-frame clones and lacks some. V and J calls plus clone size are reproduced from that table; the DNA served to infer D and trimming. The table has tens of thousands of clones, approximately 80% seen once. The sample belongs to a study of memory CD4+ T cells and cytomegalovirus serostatus. Findings and caveats of the study: Each of approximately 73 CMV-associated TCRbeta sequences occurred in one to five individuals. Suggested: most of the CMV-linked TCR signature lies in CD4+ memory cells.

V lost 4 bases and J lost 3; bases outside the gene matches: 2. Germline-derived CDR1 and CDR2 are WSHSY and SAAADI. The CDR3 is 14 amino acids. This sequence was found in an adult in good health and CMV-seropositive. Sequencing was carried out using memory CD4+ T cells from blood. The chain combines TRBV10-2 with TRBJ2-3; 9 nucleotides match TRBD2. CDR3 loop: CASSVGLATDTQYF. CDR3 nucleotide sequence: TGCGCCAGCAGTGTGGGACTAGCAACAGATACGCAGTATTTT.